This T cell receptor beta chain was recovered during a study of CD4 T cells in relation to SARS-CoV-2 and coronaviruses. About the study: PBMCs were cultured with antigen for roughly 10 days before TCR beta sequencing.

Unexposed donor CD4+ T cells date from 2011-2018, before the COVID-19 pandemic. After about 10 days of culture, CD4+ T cells were isolated. The count of this clone is one. Its antigen is still unknown. The trim removed 5 bases at V and 8 bases at J, leaving 8 bases unmatched. The CDR3 totals 14 residues. Looked up from germline, CDR1 is SGHTA and CDR2 is FQGNSA. Measured with immunoSEQ multiplex PCR; TCRdb has only the in-frame clones, and not every one. The sample lists 18,000 or so clones, over 60% occurring once. Input material: CD4+ T cells from PBMCs, cultured in vitro. The clonotype comes from a human donor in good health. The chain is built from TRBV7-2 and TRBJ2-1; TRBD2 aligns across 8 bases. The CDR3 DNA reads as TGTGCCAGCAGCCTCAGCGGGAGTGCCCATGAGCAGTTCTTC. Translation gives CASSLSGSAHEQFF.